The clone carrying this T cell receptor (beta chain) was seen a few times. The antigen remains unidentified. The data derive from a study of Ad26.COV2.S vaccination and SARS-CoV-2 variants. Study outcomes and limitations: Comparability of non-spike TCR breadth was observed across vaccine and placebo recipients. The study found higher spike-specific TCR breadth in vaccine than placebo recipients.

Treatment meaning: roughly 19 received Ad26.COV2.S at low or high dose, single or two shots; several received placebo; per-sample allocation not given. All samples were drawn on day 63, counting from the first vaccine or placebo injection. The CDR3 covers 15 residues. CDR1 and CDR2 from the germline V gene are MNHNY and SVGAGI (reference sequence). Trimming took off 4 bases at V and 6 bases at J, with 18 bases between the two ends. Repertoires were generated with immunoSEQ multiplex PCR, while TCRdb's copy carries only in-frame clones and drops some. The data hold around 320,000 clones, with roughly 87% observed a single time.

Source: peripheral blood, taken in a trial of Ad26.COV2.S vaccine versus placebo. This clonotype was obtained from a person between 18 and 65 years old who received the Ad26.COV2.S COVID-19 vaccine or a placebo. The rearrangement joins TRBV6-6 to TRBJ1-2; D ambiguous. The CDR3 loop is CASSSSLEAVHGYTF. The CDR3 coding sequence is TGTGCCAGCAGTTCATCATTGGAGGCAGTTCATGGCTACACCTTC.